These 4 T cell receptor beta chains share one sample of origin, sequenced in a study of spatial heterogeneity in lung cancer. As to time point: blood at routine non-recurrence follow-up after resection. TCRdb fed the 5' RACE reads into MiXCR, producing one record per CDR3 protein. This table has 100,000 to 120,000 distinct CDR3 sequences, less than 14% appearing once. The sample in question was PBMCs, obtained at follow-up. These TCRs come from a female donor with early-stage non-small cell lung cancer.

This clonotype turned up a few times. This chain links TRBV19 with TRBJ1-4; D perhaps matches TRBD1 (6 bases). CDR1 and CDR2 (germline): LNHDA, SQIVND (reference sequence). Trimming stripped 4 bases from V and 1 base from J, with 13 bases between. The CDR3 totals 16 residues. CDR3 sequence reads: CASSRDRILTNEKLFF. The CDR3 DNA follows: TGTGCCAGTAGTAGAGACAGGATTTTAACTAATGAAAAACTGTTTTTT.

The chain uses TRBV9 and TRBJ2-1; 11 nucleotides agree with TRBD1. With V trimmed by 2 bases and J by 6 bases, 4 bases remained unmatched. The length of the CDR3 is 15 residues. Germline values: CDR1 SGDLS, CDR2 YYNGEE. The CDR3 here is CASSVPGTGGNEQFF. The CDR3 region has the DNA TGTGCCAGCAGCGTGCCCGGGACAGGGGGCAATGAGCAGTTCTTC.

This clonotype was counted only a few times. V gene TRBV7-9 combines with J gene TRBJ1-6; 8 nucleotides agree with TRBD1. With V trimmed by 6 bases and J by 3 bases, 4 bases remained unmatched. The CDR3 has 15 residues. Germline V CDR1 and CDR2: SEHNR, FQNEAQ (reference sequence). The CDR3 DNA is TGTGCCAGCAGGCCACAGGGGGTCTATAATTCACCCCTCCACTTT. Translation gives CASRPQGVYNSPLHF.

This clonotype has at least ten counts. The chain couples TRBV10-3 to TRBJ1-5; unclear D gene. The germline V gene encodes CDR1 ENHRY and CDR2 SYGVKD. The CDR3 runs to 15 residues. V lost 4 bases, J lost 6 bases, and 16 bases lay in between. The CDR3 region has the DNA TGTGCCATCAGTGCCGGTGGTATGGGCGGTCAGCCCCAGCATTTT. Translated, it gives CAISAGGMGGQPQHF.